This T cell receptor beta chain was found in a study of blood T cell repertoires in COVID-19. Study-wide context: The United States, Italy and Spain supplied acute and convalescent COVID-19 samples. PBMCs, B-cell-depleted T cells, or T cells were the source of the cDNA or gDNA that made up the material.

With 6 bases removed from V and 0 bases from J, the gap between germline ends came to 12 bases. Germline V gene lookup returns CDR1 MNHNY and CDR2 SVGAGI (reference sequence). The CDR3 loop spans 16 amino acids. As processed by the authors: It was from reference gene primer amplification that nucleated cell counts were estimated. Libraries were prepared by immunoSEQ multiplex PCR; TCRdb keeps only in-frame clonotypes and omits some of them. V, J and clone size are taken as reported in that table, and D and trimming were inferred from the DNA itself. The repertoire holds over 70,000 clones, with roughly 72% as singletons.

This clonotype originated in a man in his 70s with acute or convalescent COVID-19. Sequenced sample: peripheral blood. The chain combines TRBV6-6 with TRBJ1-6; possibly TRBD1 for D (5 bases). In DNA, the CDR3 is TGTGCCAGCAGCTTGGACGGGGGCTCCTATAATTCACCCCTCCACTTT. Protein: CASSLDGGSYNSPLHF.